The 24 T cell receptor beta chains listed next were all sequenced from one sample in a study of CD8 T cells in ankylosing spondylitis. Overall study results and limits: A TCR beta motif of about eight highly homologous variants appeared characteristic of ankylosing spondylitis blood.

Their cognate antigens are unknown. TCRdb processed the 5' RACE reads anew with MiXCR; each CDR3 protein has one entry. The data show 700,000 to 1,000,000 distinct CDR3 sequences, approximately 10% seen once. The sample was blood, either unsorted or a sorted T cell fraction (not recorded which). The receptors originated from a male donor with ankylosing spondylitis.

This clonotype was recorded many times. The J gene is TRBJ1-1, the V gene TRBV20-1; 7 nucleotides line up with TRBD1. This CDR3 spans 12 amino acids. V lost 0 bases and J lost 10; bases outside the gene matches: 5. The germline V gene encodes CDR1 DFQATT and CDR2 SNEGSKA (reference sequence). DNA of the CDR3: TGCAGTGCTAGAGAAGGGGGCCGGGGAGCTTTCTTT. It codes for CSAREGGRGAFF.

CDR3 sequence: CASSSRVRAGGLYIQYF. CDR3 nucleotides: TGCGCCAGCAGCTCCCGCGTGCGGGCGGGAGGGCTATACATTCAGTACTTC. The chain links TRBV4-3 to TRBJ2-4; TRBD2 agrees at 9 bases. Germline assignment: CDR1 LGHNA and CDR2 YSLEER. Trimming took 5 bases from V and 8 from J; bases not matched to a gene: 16. The CDR3 sequence is 17 residues long.

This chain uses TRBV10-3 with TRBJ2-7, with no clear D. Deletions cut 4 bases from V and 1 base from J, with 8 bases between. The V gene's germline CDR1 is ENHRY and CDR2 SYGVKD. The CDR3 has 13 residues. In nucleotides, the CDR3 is TGTGCCATCAGTGTTACAAGATCCTACGAGCAGTACTTC. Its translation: CAISVTRSYEQYF.

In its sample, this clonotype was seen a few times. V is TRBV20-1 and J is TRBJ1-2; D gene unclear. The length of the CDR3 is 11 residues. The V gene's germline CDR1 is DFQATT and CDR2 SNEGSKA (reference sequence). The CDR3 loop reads CTARANYGYTF. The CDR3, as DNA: TGCACCGCGAGGGCTAACTATGGCTACACCTTC.

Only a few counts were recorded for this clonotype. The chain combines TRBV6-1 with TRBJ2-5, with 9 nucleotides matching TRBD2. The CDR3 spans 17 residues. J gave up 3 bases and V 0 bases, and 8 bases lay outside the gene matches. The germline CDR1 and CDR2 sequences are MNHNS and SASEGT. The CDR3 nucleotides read TGTGCCAGCAGTGAAGCGAAGGGGCTAGCGGGGAAAGAGACCCAGTACTTC. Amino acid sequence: CASSEAKGLAGKETQYF.

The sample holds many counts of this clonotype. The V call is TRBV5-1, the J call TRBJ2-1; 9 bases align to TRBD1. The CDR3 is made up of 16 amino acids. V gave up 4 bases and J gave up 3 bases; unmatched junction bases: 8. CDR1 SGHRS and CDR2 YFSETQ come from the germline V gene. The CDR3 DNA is TGCGCCAGCAGCACAGGACAGGGGAAGGGCTACAATGAGCAGTTCTTC. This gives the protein CASSTGQGKGYNEQFF.

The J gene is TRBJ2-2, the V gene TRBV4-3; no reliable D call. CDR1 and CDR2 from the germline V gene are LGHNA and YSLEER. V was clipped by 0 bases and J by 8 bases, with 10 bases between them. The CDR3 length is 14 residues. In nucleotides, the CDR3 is TGCGCCAGCAGCCAAGAGATACTACTAGGGGAGCTGTTTTTT. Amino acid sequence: CASSQEILLGELFF.

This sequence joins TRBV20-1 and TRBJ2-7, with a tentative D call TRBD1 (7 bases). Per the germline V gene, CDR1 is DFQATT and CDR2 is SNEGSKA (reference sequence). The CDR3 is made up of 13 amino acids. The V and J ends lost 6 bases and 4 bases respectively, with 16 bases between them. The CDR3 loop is CSARRDSRYEQYF. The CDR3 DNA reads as TGCAGTGCCAGGAGGGACAGCCGTTACGAGCAGTACTTC.

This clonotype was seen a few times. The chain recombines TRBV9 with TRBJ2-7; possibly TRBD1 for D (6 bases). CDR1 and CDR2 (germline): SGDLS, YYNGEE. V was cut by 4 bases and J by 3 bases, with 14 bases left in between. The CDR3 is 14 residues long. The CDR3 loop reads CASSPLTGHYEQYF. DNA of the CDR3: TGTGCCAGCAGCCCGCTGACAGGACACTACGAGCAGTACTTC.

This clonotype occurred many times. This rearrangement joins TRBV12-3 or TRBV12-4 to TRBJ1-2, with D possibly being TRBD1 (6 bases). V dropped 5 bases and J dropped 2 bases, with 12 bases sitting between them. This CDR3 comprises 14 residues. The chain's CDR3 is CASSHTGTNYGYTF. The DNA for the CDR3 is TGTGCCAGCAGTCACACCGGGACAAACTATGGCTACACCTTC.

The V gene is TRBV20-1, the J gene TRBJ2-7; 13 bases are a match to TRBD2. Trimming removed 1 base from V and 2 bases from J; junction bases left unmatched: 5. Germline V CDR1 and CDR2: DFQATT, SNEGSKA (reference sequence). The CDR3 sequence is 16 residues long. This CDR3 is CSARGTGLAGAYEQYF. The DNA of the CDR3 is TGCAGTGCTAGAGGTACCGGACTAGCGGGGGCCTACGAGCAGTACTTC.

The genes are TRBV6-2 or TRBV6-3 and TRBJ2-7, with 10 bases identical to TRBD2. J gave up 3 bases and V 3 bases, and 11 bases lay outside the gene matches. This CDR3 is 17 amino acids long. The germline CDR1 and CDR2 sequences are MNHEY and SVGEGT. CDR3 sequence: CASSYASGSELIYEQYF. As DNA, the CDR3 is TGTGCCAGCAGTTATGCTAGCGGGAGCGAACTGATCTACGAGCAGTACTTC.

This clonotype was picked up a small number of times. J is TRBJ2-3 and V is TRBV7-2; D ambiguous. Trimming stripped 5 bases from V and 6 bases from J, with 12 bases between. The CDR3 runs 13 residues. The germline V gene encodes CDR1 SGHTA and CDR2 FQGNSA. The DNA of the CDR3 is TGTGCCAGCAGCGATGAGCGTATGGATACGCAGTATTTT. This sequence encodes CASSDERMDTQYF.

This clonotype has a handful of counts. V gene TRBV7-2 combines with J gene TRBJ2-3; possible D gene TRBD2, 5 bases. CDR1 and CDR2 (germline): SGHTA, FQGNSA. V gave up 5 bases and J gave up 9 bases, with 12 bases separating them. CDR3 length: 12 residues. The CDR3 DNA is TGTGCCAGCAGCCAGACTATGTTCACGCAGTATTTT. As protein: CASSQTMFTQYF.

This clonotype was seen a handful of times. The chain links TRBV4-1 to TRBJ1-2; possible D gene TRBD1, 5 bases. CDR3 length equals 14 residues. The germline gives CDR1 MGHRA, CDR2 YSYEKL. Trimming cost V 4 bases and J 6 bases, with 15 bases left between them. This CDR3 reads CASSPIGTPDGYTF. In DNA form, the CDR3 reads TGCGCCAGCAGCCCAATAGGGACTCCTGATGGCTACACCTTC.

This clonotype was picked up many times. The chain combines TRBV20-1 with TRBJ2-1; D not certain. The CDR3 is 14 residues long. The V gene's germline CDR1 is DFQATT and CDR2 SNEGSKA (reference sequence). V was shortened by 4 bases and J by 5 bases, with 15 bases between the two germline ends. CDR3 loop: CSATSVDGHNEQFF. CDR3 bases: TGCAGTGCTACCTCAGTGGATGGGCACAATGAGCAGTTCTTC.

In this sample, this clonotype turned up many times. The chain's CDR3 is CSVGDRGQSSGYTF. The CDR3 coding sequence is TGCAGCGTCGGGGACAGGGGTCAATCTAGCGGCTACACCTTC. The chain joins TRBV29-1 to TRBJ1-2; the match to TRBD1 covers 10 bases. The V segment lost 6 bases and the J segment 8 bases; nucleotides outside the gene matches: 12. Germline V gives CDR1 SQVTM, CDR2 ANQGSEA. This CDR3 spans 14 amino acids. Drawing the rest from reference TRBV29-1 and TRBJ1-2, the complete variable domain is SAVISQKPSRDICQRGTSLTIQCQVDSQVTMMFWYRQQPGQSLTLIATANQGSEATYESGFVIDKFPISRPNLTFSTLTVSNMSPEDSSIYLCSVGDRGQSSGYTFGSGTRLTVV.

The CDR3 DNA follows: TGTGCCAGCAGTTACTCTGGGACAGGTCGCAACATTCAGTACTTC. It codes for CASSYSGTGRNIQYF. The rearrangement links TRBV6-5 to TRBJ2-4; 8 bases are shared with TRBD1. The germline V gene has CDR1 MNHEY and CDR2 SVGAGI. V lost 0 bases and J lost 7; bases outside the gene matches: 5. The CDR3 is 15 residues long.

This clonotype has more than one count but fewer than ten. Here the CDR3 reads CASSSFNRDSPYGYTF. The CDR3, as DNA: TGTGCCAGCAGTTCTTTCAACAGGGATTCTCCCTATGGCTACACCTTC. The chain has TRBV28 and TRBJ1-2; D is perhaps TRBD1 (6 bases). V was cut by 4 bases and J by 4 bases, with 19 bases left in between. The V gene's germline CDR1 is MDHEN and CDR2 SYDVKM. The CDR3 extends over 16 amino acids.

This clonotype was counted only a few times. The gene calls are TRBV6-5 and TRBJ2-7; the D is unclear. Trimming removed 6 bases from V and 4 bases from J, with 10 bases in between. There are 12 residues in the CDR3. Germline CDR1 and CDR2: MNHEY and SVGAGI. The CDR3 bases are TGTGCCAGCAGATCGGACGGGTACGAGCAGTACTTC. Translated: CASRSDGYEQYF.

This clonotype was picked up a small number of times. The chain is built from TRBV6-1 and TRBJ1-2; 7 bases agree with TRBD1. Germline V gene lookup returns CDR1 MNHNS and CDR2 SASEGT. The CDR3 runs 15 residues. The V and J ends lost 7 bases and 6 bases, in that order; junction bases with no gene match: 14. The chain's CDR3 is CASNRFGTANHGYTF. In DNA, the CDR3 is TGTGCCAGCAACCGTTTCGGGACAGCCAACCATGGCTACACCTTC.

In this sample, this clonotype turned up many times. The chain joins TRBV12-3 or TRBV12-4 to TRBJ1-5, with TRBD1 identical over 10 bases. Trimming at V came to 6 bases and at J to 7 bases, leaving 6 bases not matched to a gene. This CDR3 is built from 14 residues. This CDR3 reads CASSFGQGDQPQHF. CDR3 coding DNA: TGTGCCAGCAGCTTCGGACAGGGGGACCAGCCCCAGCATTTT.

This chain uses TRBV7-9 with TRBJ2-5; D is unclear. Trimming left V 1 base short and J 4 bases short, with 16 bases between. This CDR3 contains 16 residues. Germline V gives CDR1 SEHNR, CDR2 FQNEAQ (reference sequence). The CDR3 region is CASSLGLSRPLETQYF. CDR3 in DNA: TGTGCCAGCAGCTTAGGCCTATCAAGACCTTTAGAGACCCAGTACTTC.

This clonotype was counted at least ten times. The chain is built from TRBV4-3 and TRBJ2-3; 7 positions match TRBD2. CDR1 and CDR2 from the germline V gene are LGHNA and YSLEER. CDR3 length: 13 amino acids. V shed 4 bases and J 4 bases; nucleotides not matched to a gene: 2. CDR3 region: CASSRDYADTQYF. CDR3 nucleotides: TGCGCCAGCAGCCGGGACTACGCAGATACGCAGTATTTT.